Listed here are 25 T cell receptor beta chains from one sample, sequenced in a study of identical twins. TCRdb reprocessed the 5' RACE reads with MiXCR, giving one entry per CDR3 protein. The data contain hundreds of thousands of distinct CDR3 sequences, roughly 9.7% of them singletons. The sample was also reused in another study, on yellow fever vaccine responses in identical twins.

The specimen sequenced was CD8+ T cells sorted from blood. These receptors were obtained from a young woman in good health.

V and J are TRBV7-6 and TRBJ2-1; D unresolved. The CDR3 runs to 13 residues. Germline V lookup: CDR1 SGHVS, CDR2 FNYEAQ. V was clipped by 3 bases and J by 10 bases, with 13 bases between them. The CDR3 loop is CASSFGGSREQFF. The CDR3 region has the DNA TGTGCCAGCAGCTTCGGCGGCTCTCGGGAGCAGTTCTTC.

Ten or more counts support this clonotype. The chain links TRBV7-9 to TRBJ2-2; the D is unclear. CDR3 length: 14 residues. The germline V and J ends were trimmed by 2 bases and 6 bases, with 10 bases remaining between them. Germline V gene data show CDR1 as SEHNR and CDR2 as FQNEAQ (reference sequence). CDR3 sequence (DNA): TGTGCCAGCAGCTTAACATGGGATTCCGGGGAGCTGTTTTTT. Translation: CASSLTWDSGELFF.

This chain joins TRBV25-1 and TRBJ2-1, with 7 nucleotides matching TRBD1. This CDR3 has 16 residues. Germline assignment: CDR1 MGHDK and CDR2 SYGVNS. Trimming cost V 6 bases and J 4 bases; bases outside gene matches: 12. DNA for the CDR3: TGTGCCAGCAGCCCCAAGACAGGGCTAGGGTACAATGAGCAGTTCTTC. It specifies CASSPKTGLGYNEQFF.

This clonotype has at least ten counts. The chain has TRBV5-4 and TRBJ2-1; D possibly corresponds to TRBD2 (6 bases). Germline V CDR1 and CDR2: SGHNT, YYREEE (reference sequence). The CDR3 runs 15 residues. The V and J ends lost 4 bases and 8 bases respectively, with 19 bases between them. The CDR3 DNA follows: TGTGCCAGCAGCCGTAGGGACTCCCTGGACGATGAGCAGTTCTTC. Encoded protein: CASSRRDSLDDEQFF.

This rearrangement joins TRBV27 to TRBJ2-5, with no clear D. This CDR3 region has 16 residues. Germline V gene lookup returns CDR1 MNHEY and CDR2 SMNVEV (reference sequence). V was clipped by 3 bases and J by 7 bases, with 21 bases between them. CDR3 sequence: CASSLVKASMAATQYF. The DNA for the CDR3 is TGTGCCAGCAGTTTGGTTAAGGCCAGCATGGCAGCGACCCAGTACTTC.

This clonotype has ten or more counts. The genes are TRBV4-2 and TRBJ2-7; 12 bases fit TRBD2. V was clipped by 3 bases and J by 3 bases; unmatched bases: 3. Per the germline V gene, CDR1 is LGHNA and CDR2 is YNFKEQ. This CDR3 is 15 amino acids long. Written as DNA, the CDR3 is TGTGCCAGCAGCCAGGCGACTAGCGGGAGCTACGAGCAGTACTTC. This sequence encodes CASSQATSGSYEQYF.

This clonotype was found a few times. V gene TRBV24-1 combines with J gene TRBJ2-5; unclear D gene. The CDR3 is 16 residues long. Deletions cut 2 bases from V and 1 base from J, with 13 bases between. Germline V lookup: CDR1 KGHDR, CDR2 SFDVKD. The CDR3 sequence: CATSDSGQIPQETQYF. CDR3 DNA sequence: TGTGCCACCAGTGATTCGGGCCAGATACCCCAAGAGACCCAGTACTTC.

This clonotype has only a few counts. The CDR3 DNA reads TGTGCCAGCAGTCCCCTCGGACAGGGTTTCCGTCAGCCCCAGCATTTT. As protein: CASSPLGQGFRQPQHF. The J gene is TRBJ1-5, the V gene TRBV27; 8 bases align to TRBD1. The V gene end was trimmed by 5 bases and the J gene end by 6 bases; junction bases not matched to a gene: 12. Germline values: CDR1 MNHEY, CDR2 SMNVEV (reference sequence). The CDR3 covers 16 residues.

This chain links TRBV5-1 with TRBJ2-1; D is perhaps TRBD1 or TRBD2 (7 bases each). There are 14 residues in the CDR3. CDR1 is SGHRS, CDR2 YFSETQ, per germline. V was cut by 7 bases and J by 4 bases, with 15 bases left in between. DNA of the CDR3: TGCGCCAGCTCCCCAGGGGGGGATTACAATGAGCAGTTCTTC. Its translation: CASSPGGDYNEQFF.

CDR3 sequence: CASSGGTGNREQYF. Here the CDR3 DNA reads TGTGCCAGCAGCGGGGGGACAGGGAACCGAGAGCAGTACTTC. The chain carries TRBV9 and TRBJ2-7; 9 bases are shared with TRBD1. Trimming at V came to 3 bases and at J to 7 bases, leaving 8 bases not matched to a gene. This CDR3 is 14 amino acids long. Germline V CDR1 and CDR2: SGDLS, YYNGEE. Based on the CDR3 plus reference TRBV9 and TRBJ2-7, the full variable domain is DSGVTQTPKHLITATGQRVTLRCSPRSGDLSVYWYQQSLDQGLQFLIQYYNGEERAKGNILERFSAQQFPDLHSELNLSSLELGDSALYFCASSGGTGNREQYFGPGTRLTVT.

The rearrangement links TRBV4-2 to TRBJ2-1, with no clear D. The CDR3 runs to 18 residues. Trimming removed 3 bases from V and 4 bases from J, with 22 bases in between. In germline, CDR1 is LGHNA, CDR2 YNFKEQ. CDR3 sequence reads: CASSHTSLAGQIYNEQFF. The CDR3 DNA reads TGTGCCAGCAGCCATACCTCTCTTGCTGGGCAGATTTACAATGAGCAGTTCTTC.

This clonotype showed up many times. The chain uses TRBV7-9 and TRBJ1-3; the D gene is possibly TRBD1 (6 bases). Per germline, CDR1 SEHNR and CDR2 FQNEAQ (reference sequence). The CDR3 length is 16 residues. V was shortened by 2 bases and J by 0 bases, with 11 bases between the two germline ends. As DNA, the CDR3 is TGTGCCAGCAGCTTAAGTACAGGGAGCTCTGGAAACACCATATATTTT. It encodes CASSLSTGSSGNTIYF.

This clonotype was counted only a few times. The rearrangement uses TRBV27 and TRBJ2-7, with D perhaps TRBD1 (5 bases). Per germline, CDR1 MNHEY and CDR2 SMNVEV (reference sequence). The CDR3 consists of 15 residues. V was shortened by 1 base and J by 3 bases, with 13 bases between the two germline ends. This chain's CDR3 is CASSLFQGGFYEQYF. The CDR3 bases are TGTGCCAGCAGTTTATTTCAGGGTGGGTTCTACGAGCAGTACTTC.

This clonotype was found many times. The V and J genes are TRBV27 and TRBJ2-7; 11 bases are shared with TRBD2. CDR1 is MNHEY and CDR2 is SMNVEV in the germline V gene (reference sequence). The CDR3 spans 15 residues. J was trimmed by 1 base and V by 5 bases; bases with no gene match: 4. CDR3 nucleotides: TGTGCCAGCAGTCCTAGCGGGGGGCCGTCCTACGAGCAGTACTTC. This encodes CASSPSGGPSYEQYF.

V gene TRBV14 combines with J gene TRBJ1-6; D unclear. Trimming left V 4 bases short and J 6 bases short, with 19 bases between. CDR1 and CDR2 from the germline V gene are SGHDN and FVKESK. The CDR3 is 17 residues long. In DNA, the CDR3 is TGTGCCAGCAGCCGACGGACCTCTGCCGGATCTAATTCACCCCTCCACTTT. This gives the protein CASSRRTSAGSNSPLHF.

Many counts were recorded for this clonotype. The chain is built from TRBV29-1 and TRBJ2-3; TRBD1 matches 9 bases. This CDR3 contains 13 residues. Germline V lookup: CDR1 SQVTM, CDR2 ANQGSEA. CDR3 bases: TGCAACGCCGGGACAGGGAACACAGATACGCAGTATTTT. It translates to CNAGTGNTDTQYF.

This clonotype was detected ten times or more. The chain joins TRBV7-9 to TRBJ1-2; TRBD1 is a possible D gene (6 bases). V lost 5 bases, J lost 8 bases, and 18 bases lay in between. The germline V gene encodes CDR1 SEHNR and CDR2 FQNEAQ (reference sequence). The CDR3 totals 14 residues. DNA for the CDR3: TGTGCCAGCAGCACACCTCTCCTCAGGGGCGGCTACACCTTC. This gives the protein CASSTPLLRGGYTF.

This clonotype appeared many times. The gene calls are TRBV7-9 and TRBJ1-1; TRBD1 matches 7 bases. V lost 1 base, J lost 4 bases, and 3 bases stayed unmatched. The CDR3 has 14 amino acids. The germline V gene encodes CDR1 SEHNR and CDR2 FQNEAQ (reference sequence). The DNA for the CDR3 is TGTGCCAGCAGCTTAGAGGACAGGATCACTGAAGCTTTCTTT. Translated: CASSLEDRITEAFF.

This clonotype was picked up many times. V is TRBV4-2 and J is TRBJ2-3, with 14 bases aligning to TRBD2. CDR3 length: 18 amino acids. Germline V gives CDR1 LGHNA, CDR2 YNFKEQ. V dropped 2 bases and J dropped 2; count of bases not matched to a gene: 6. The CDR3 DNA follows: TGTGCCAGCAGCCAATACGGGACTAGCGGGAGTCCCACAGATACGCAGTATTTT. Its protein is CASSQYGTSGSPTDTQYF.

This clonotype has a count of ten or more. The chain links TRBV4-1 to TRBJ2-2; possibly TRBD2 for D (5 bases). Trimming stripped 0 bases from V and 3 bases from J, with 11 bases between. This CDR3 region has 16 residues. Germline CDR1 reads MGHRA; CDR2 reads YSYEKL. CDR3 amino acids: CASSQDTSGYTGELFF. CDR3 DNA: TGCGCCAGCAGCCAAGATACTAGTGGGTACACCGGGGAGCTGTTTTTT.

This clonotype was seen at least ten times. V and J are TRBV20-1 and TRBJ2-7; 9 bases are a match to TRBD1. The V gene end was trimmed by 6 bases and the J gene end by 3 bases; junction bases not matched to a gene: 9. The germline gives CDR1 DFQATT, CDR2 SNEGSKA (reference sequence). This CDR3 region has 14 residues. The CDR3 protein is CSAKGGQGSYEQYF. The DNA for the CDR3 is TGCAGTGCGAAGGGGGGACAGGGAAGCTACGAGCAGTACTTC.

This clonotype has more than one count but fewer than ten. The gene calls are TRBV20-1 and TRBJ2-3; 10 positions agree with TRBD2. CDR1 and CDR2 (germline): DFQATT, SNEGSKA (reference sequence). The CDR3 extends over 17 amino acids. With 3 bases clipped from V and 2 bases from J, the junction kept 11 bases outside the gene matches. CDR3 sequence (DNA): TGCAGTGCTAGTGCCCTTCCCCTAGCGGGAGACACAGATACGCAGTATTTT. It yields the protein CSASALPLAGDTDTQYF.

This clonotype has a count of ten or more. The chain combines TRBV5-1 with TRBJ2-7; 7 bases agree with TRBD1. The J segment lost 4 bases and the V segment lost 3 bases, leaving 10 bases of the junction unmatched. This CDR3 is built from 15 residues. Germline V gene data show CDR1 as SGHRS and CDR2 as YFSETQ. The CDR3 DNA is TGCGCCAGCAGCTCATCCGGGACAGAGTATTACGAGCAGTACTTC. Translating it yields CASSSSGTEYYEQYF. The full variable domain, in which reference TRBV5-1 and TRBJ2-7 provide the parts outside the CDR3, is KAGVTQTPRYLIKTRGQQVTLSCSPISGHRSVSWYQQTPGQGLQFLFEYFSETQRNKGNFPGRFSGRQFSNSRSEMNVSTLELGDSALYLCASSSSGTEYYEQYFGPGTRLTVT.

V is TRBV24-1 and J is TRBJ2-7; TRBD1 agrees at 7 bases. Germline CDR1 KGHDR, CDR2 SFDVKD. The J segment lost 5 bases and the V segment lost 7 bases, leaving 7 bases of the junction unmatched. The CDR3 totals 13 residues. The CDR3 region is CATSADRWDEQYF. In DNA form, the CDR3 reads TGTGCCACCAGCGCGGACAGGTGGGACGAGCAGTACTTC.

In its sample, this clonotype was seen many times. V gene TRBV20-1 combines with J gene TRBJ2-1, with 8 bases aligning to TRBD2. V was clipped by 6 bases and J by 3 bases; unmatched bases: 10. This CDR3 spans 15 amino acids. Per the germline V gene, CDR1 is DFQATT and CDR2 is SNEGSKA (reference sequence). Here the CDR3 DNA reads TGCAGTGCCCCCACCGAAGCGGGAGTCTACAATGAGCAGTTCTTC. As protein: CSAPTEAGVYNEQFF.